The 13 T cell receptor beta chains presented below share a single source sample, sequenced in a study of blood T cell repertoires in COVID-19. Measured with immunoSEQ multiplex PCR; TCRdb has only the in-frame clones, and not every one. The sample records about 200,000 clones, roughly 82% being singletons. What was sequenced was PBMCs or T cells enriched from blood (not recorded which). The receptors derive from an older woman with acute COVID-19.

The rearrangement links TRBV7-8 to TRBJ2-2, with D possibly being TRBD2 (6 bases). This CDR3 has 16 residues. Trimming took off 1 base at V and 5 bases at J, with 14 bases between the two ends. Germline CDR1 and CDR2: SGHVS and FQNEAQ. The CDR3 nucleotides read TGTGCCAGCAGCTTAGGATCTAGCGCTTATACCGGGGAGCTGTTTTTT. Its translation: CASSLGSSAYTGELFF.

The rearrangement uses TRBV3-1 (or the pseudogene TRBV3-2) and TRBJ1-2; no reliable D call. The V gene lost 1 base and the J gene lost 8 bases, with 11 bases spanning the gap. This CDR3 is built from 13 residues. CDR1 is LGHDT, CDR2 YNNKEL, per germline (reference sequence). The CDR3 loop is CASSQGRTRGYTF. The CDR3 coding sequence is TGTGCCAGCAGCCAAGGACGGACTAGGGGCTACACCTTC.

V gene TRBV7-9 combines with J gene TRBJ2-7; TRBD1 matches at 7 bases. J lost 4 bases, V lost 2 bases, and 8 bases had no gene match. The germline V gene encodes CDR1 SEHNR and CDR2 FQNEAQ (reference sequence). The CDR3 spans 15 residues. CDR3 in amino acids: CASSLSSGGKYEQYF. The CDR3 nucleotides read TGTGCCAGCAGCTTATCATCAGGGGGTAAATACGAGCAGTACTTC.

The rearrangement uses TRBV7-2 and TRBJ1-6, with D tentatively TRBD1 (6 bases). Trimming cost V 5 bases and J 3 bases, with 23 bases left between them. This CDR3 spans 19 amino acids. Germline V gives CDR1 SGHTA, CDR2 FQGNSA. Here the CDR3 reads CASSGTGHGTLYYNSPLHF. The CDR3 DNA sequence: TGTGCCAGCAGCGGTACAGGGCATGGGACCTTATACTATAATTCACCCCTCCACTTT. Full variable domain (remainder filled in from reference TRBV7-2 and TRBJ1-6): GAGVSQSPSNKVTEKGKDVELRCDPISGHTALYWYRQSLGQGLEFLIYFQGNSAPDKSGLPSDRFSAERTGGSVSTLTIQRTQQEDSAVYLCASSGTGHGTLYYNSPLHFGNGTRLTVT.

The chain employs TRBV19 and TRBJ1-5; 7 positions agree with TRBD1. The CDR3 is 14 amino acids. Unmatched junction bases numbered 8, after V lost 7 bases and J lost 5 bases. Germline-derived CDR1 and CDR2 are LNHDA and SQIVND (reference sequence). The CDR3 reads CASTTRDSYQPQHF. CDR3 DNA sequence: TGTGCCAGTACCACCCGGGACAGCTATCAGCCCCAGCATTTT.

This clone has only one observation. J is TRBJ2-3 and V is TRBV14, with 8 nucleotides matching TRBD2. The CDR3 is 14 residues long. The V and J ends lost 6 bases and 2 bases, in that order; junction bases with no gene match: 4. The germline V gene encodes CDR1 SGHDN and CDR2 FVKESK. Here the CDR3 DNA reads TGTGCCAGCAGGATAGCGGGAAACACAGATACGCAGTATTTT. Amino acid sequence: CASRIAGNTDTQYF.

The chain is built from TRBV7-2 and TRBJ2-5; 8 bases fit TRBD2. CDR1 SGHTA and CDR2 FQGNSA come from the germline V gene. The CDR3 loop spans 15 amino acids. Trimming removed 5 bases from V and 4 bases from J; junction bases left unmatched: 9. The CDR3 loop reads CASSHLAGWRETQYF. CDR3 DNA sequence: TGTGCCAGCAGCCACTTAGCGGGATGGCGAGAGACCCAGTACTTC.

The rearrangement links TRBV9 to TRBJ2-1, with D perhaps matching TRBD1 (5 bases). The V gene's germline CDR1 is SGDLS and CDR2 YYNGEE. CDR3 size: 15 residues. V dropped 0 bases and J dropped 0 bases, with 7 bases sitting between them. Here the CDR3 DNA reads TGTGCCAGCAGCGTAGGAACAGGCTCCTACAATGAGCAGTTCTTC. Translated: CASSVGTGSYNEQFF.

The chain employs TRBV9 and TRBJ1-6; D is perhaps TRBD1 (5 bases). V lost 8 bases and J 6 bases, leaving 12 bases between the germline ends. Germline values: CDR1 SGDLS, CDR2 YYNGEE. This CDR3 is 13 amino acids long. The chain's CDR3 is CASNQGSNSPLHF. Here the CDR3 DNA reads TGTGCCAGTAACCAGGGTAGTAATTCACCCCTCCACTTT.

This chain links TRBV5-6 with TRBJ2-3; maybe TRBD1 (5 bases). Germline-derived CDR1 and CDR2 are SGHDT and YYEEEE. The CDR3 length is 14 residues. Trimming shortened V by 3 bases and J by 2 bases, and 10 bases separated the two germline ends. CDR3 coding DNA: TGTGCCAGCAGCTCAGGCAGGGCCACAGATACGCAGTATTTT. This translates into CASSSGRATDTQYF.

The chain couples TRBV10-2 to TRBJ2-3; TRBD1 agrees at 8 bases. Germline V gene sequence: CDR1 WSHSY, CDR2 SAAADI. This CDR3 spans 16 amino acids. The ends lost 7 bases at V and 0 bases at J; junction bases unmatched: 9. The CDR3 protein is CASIPGQALSTDTQYF. The CDR3 coding sequence is TGCGCCAGCATCCCGGGACAGGCGCTAAGCACAGATACGCAGTATTTT.

The chain employs TRBV6-5 and TRBJ1-5; 8 bases align to TRBD1. With V trimmed by 6 bases and J by 3 bases, 7 bases remained unmatched. Germline CDR1 MNHEY, CDR2 SVGAGI. The CDR3 contains 15 residues. The CDR3 nucleotides are TGTGCCAGCAGACTGACAGGGGAACCCAATCAGCCCCAGCATTTT. It codes for CASRLTGEPNQPQHF.

CDR3 sequence (DNA): TGCGCCAGCAGGGGACAGGGGGCGCGGAATGAAAAACTGTTTTTT. Translated: CASRGQGARNEKLFF. V gene TRBV5-1 combines with J gene TRBJ1-4; 12 bases agree with TRBD1. V lost 5 bases, J lost 5 bases, and 4 bases stayed unmatched. The CDR3 is 15 amino acids. CDR1 is SGHRS, CDR2 YFSETQ, per germline.